This TCR beta chain came from a study of read filtering for tumor transcriptome and immune sequencing (dated by TCRdb to about 2020). About the full investigation: Of the patients in the cohort, fewer than 20 were male and roughly 15 were female, and their mean age was roughly 68 years, with a range of about 47 to 85. By revised international staging, eight or nine patients were R-ISS I, under 20 were R-ISS II and 7 were R-ISS III. After DNase treatment, whole-transcriptome libraries were prepared using the TruSeq RNA Access Library Prep Kit. Per sample, about 3.5 to 11 million TCR-region mapped reads were obtained with IR-seq, compared with only about 80 to 1273 with RNA-seq. TCR repertoires obtained by targeted immune repertoire sequencing and by bulk whole-transcriptome sequencing performed on the same bone marrow samples were compared. A main aim was a read-filtering strategy for immune repertoire data, specifically whether clonotypes supported by a single read should be removed.

Each patient had bone marrow sampled at the time of active disease. Ficoll-Hypaque density gradient centrifugation was used to isolate bone marrow mononuclear cells. To remove myeloma plasma cells, the cells were labeled with CD138 magnetic microbeads on a MACS separator, and CD138-negative cells were then collected by negative selection. Flow cytometry with CD138 antibodies on an Attune NxT was used to check how pure the isolated cells were. Total RNA was extracted using TRIzol reagent and was quantified on a NanoDrop spectrophotometer. For each patient, paired RNA-seq and IR-seq were run on the CD138-negative bone marrow sample from that patient. TCR libraries were constructed from 400 ng RNA using the Immunoverse kit, and molecular barcoded adaptors covering alpha/delta and beta/gamma chains were employed. The same RNA used for transcriptome sequencing was used for TCR library preparation. Sequencing of TCR libraries was carried out on an Illumina HiSeq 4000 with 2 x 150 cycles. Per the original workflow: MiXCR aligned TCR reads to human V, D, J and C references and assembled the aligned reads into CDR3 clonotypes, with quality filtering and error correction included. Clonotype counts and gene usage diversity were analyzed with the tcR package in R. Raw mapping reads were checked after the RNA-seq reads had been mapped by STAR aligner version 2.5.3a onto the human GRCh37 genome. To test how sequencing depth affects detected clonotypes, IR-seq fastq files were randomly downsampled with Seqtk 1.3. The public reads were run again by TCRdb, first through fastp at Q25 and then through MiXCR, and only productive beta chains were kept. Each entry is one CDR3 protein sequence, shown with its most common DNA and genes. The V and J calls and clone size come from TCRdb's table, not from the authors' own analysis. Counted in this sample were tens of thousands of distinct CDR3 sequences; roughly 15% of them appeared once. 25% to 30% of the sample comes from the top ten.

What the authors observed across the whole study: Compared with RNA-seq, IR-seq captured clonotypes at much greater depth and more reliably, and a smaller IR-seq throughput was enough to identify most of the shared clonotypes. Rather than purified T cells, the sorted CD138-negative fraction was a mixed bone marrow immune population. In IR-seq, approximately 80% of clonotypes but roughly 3.5% of total reads were represented by single-read clonotypes, whereas in RNA-seq, about 75% of clonotypes and more than 40% of reads were represented by single-read clonotypes. The correlation between IR-seq and RNA-seq shared clonotype proportions rose when single-read clonotypes were removed.

The table lists this clonotype with a few counts. This receptor's antigen is unknown. The junction shows a germline mismatch at one end, possibly a read error. The receptor comes from a donor aged 40 or older with multiple myeloma. Input material: a population of CD138-negative cells sorted from bone marrow. This sample's cell subset or site label indicates: bone marrow mononuclear cells depleted of CD138+ plasma/myeloma cells by negative magnetic selection.

The nucleotides read TGCAGCGTTGATAGGGGACAGGGGGAATCATCCTTC. It codes for CSVDRGQGESSF. The chain couples TRBV29-1 to TRBJ2-5; 11 junctional bases match TRBD1. Per the germline V gene, SQVTM is the CDR1 and ANQGSEA is the CDR2. The cysteine opens and the phenylalanine closes a CDR3 of 12 amino acids. Of the read, only the CDR3 DNA is kept; its 36 bases are in frame from base 1.